This T cell receptor (beta chain) stems from a study of blood T cells in healthy people across ages. With a J-beta primer mix and a sample-barcoded 5' primer, a second PCR ran about 6 to 11 cycles. TCRdb ran MiXCR on the 5' RACE reads and lists one entry per CDR3 protein. The table lists 700,000 to 850,000 distinct CDR3 sequences, 30% to 45% of them singletons. This clonotype has just a few counts. What it recognizes is unknown. Overall study results and limits: The study regarded diversity estimates from one million T cells as underestimates. Changes in expanded clonotypes were possibly confounded, as the CMV status of donors was unknown.

The length of the CDR3 is 19 residues. V shed 1 base and J 1 base; nucleotides not matched to a gene: 8. The germline gives CDR1 SGHTA, CDR2 FQGTGA. This TCR came from a man younger than 35 in good health. V gene TRBV7-3 combines with J gene TRBJ2-6, with 9 bases matching TRBD1. Specimen: blood. CDR3 DNA sequence: TGTGCCAGCAGCTTAAGGGGACAGGGCCGTTTTTCTGGGGCCAACGTCCTGACTTTC. Protein product: CASSLRGQGRFSGANVLTF.